This TCR beta chain was retrieved from a study of T cell responses to AZD1222 COVID-19 vaccine. The study, taken as a whole, reports: Baseline antibody screening turned up just six seropositive AZD1222 recipients.

The germline CDR1 and CDR2 sequences are ENHRY and SYGVKD. The CDR3 contains 15 residues. The ends were cut back, 10 bases at V and 1 base at J, with 17 bases in the middle. About this clone itself: Antigen unknown.

Here immunoSEQ multiplex PCR was the method, and the copy in TCRdb shows in-frame clones only, minus some. The table records approximately 110,000 clones, roughly 84% of them present only once. The chain employs TRBV10-3 and TRBJ1-5; the D is unclear. The clonotype originates from an adult in good health. Sequences were derived from peripheral blood, sampled on day 0 of AZD1222 vaccination. The CDR3 loop reads CATASPTDSNQPQHF. The CDR3 DNA reads TGTGCCACCGCTTCACCCACGGACAGCAATCAGCCCCAGCATTTT.